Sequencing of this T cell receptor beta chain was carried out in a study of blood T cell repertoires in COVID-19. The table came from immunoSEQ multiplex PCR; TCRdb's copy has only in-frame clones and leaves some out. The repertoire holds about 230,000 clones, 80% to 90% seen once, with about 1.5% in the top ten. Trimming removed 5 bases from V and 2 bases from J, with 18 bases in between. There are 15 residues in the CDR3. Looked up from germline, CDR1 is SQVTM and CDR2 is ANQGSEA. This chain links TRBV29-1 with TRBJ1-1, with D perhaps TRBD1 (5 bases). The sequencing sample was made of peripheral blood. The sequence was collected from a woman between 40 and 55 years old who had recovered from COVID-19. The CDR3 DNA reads TGCAGCGTTAAAAAATTTGGGGGGACCAACACTGAAGCTTTCTTT. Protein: CSVKKFGGTNTEAFF.